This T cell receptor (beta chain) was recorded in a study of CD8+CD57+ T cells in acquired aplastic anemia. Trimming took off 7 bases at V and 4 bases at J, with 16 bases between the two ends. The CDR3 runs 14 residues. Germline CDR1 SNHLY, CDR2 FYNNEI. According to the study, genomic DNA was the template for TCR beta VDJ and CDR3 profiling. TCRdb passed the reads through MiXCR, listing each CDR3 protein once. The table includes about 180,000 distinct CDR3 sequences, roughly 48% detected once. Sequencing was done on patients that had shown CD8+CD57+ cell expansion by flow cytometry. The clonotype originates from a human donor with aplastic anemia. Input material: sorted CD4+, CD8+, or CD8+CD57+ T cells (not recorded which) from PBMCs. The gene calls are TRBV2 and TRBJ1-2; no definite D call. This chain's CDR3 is CASKPQDGSYGYTF. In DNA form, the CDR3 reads TGTGCCAGCAAGCCCCAGGACGGATCCTATGGCTACACCTTC. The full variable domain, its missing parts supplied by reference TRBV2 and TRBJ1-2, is EPEVTQTPSHQVTQMGQEVILRCVPISNHLYFYWYRQILGQKVEFLVSFYNNEISEKSEIFDDQFSVERPDGSNFTLKIRSTKLEDSAMYFCASKPQDGSYGYTFGSGTRLTVV.